This T cell receptor (beta chain) was found in a study of shared clonotypes between healthy human individuals. Germline CDR1 and CDR2: MNHEY and SVGAGI. V shed 2 bases, J shed 5 bases, and the junction held 1 base outside the gene matches. The CDR3 consists of 13 residues. Assay used: immunoSEQ multiplex PCR; TCRdb lists only in-frame clones, some missing. The sample carries over a million clones, about 84% recorded once. This clone was seen only a few times. Other DNA sequences in the sample encode the same CDR3. The source of this sequence is a man younger than 30 in good health. Some clones in this sample may be carry-over from other donors' samples. The V gene is TRBV6-5, the J gene TRBJ2-7, with 9 bases identical to TRBD1. Material for sequencing was memory CD4+ T cells from PBMCs. Subset of the sample: CD45RA-negative fraction. The CDR3: CASSYDRGDEQYF. The DNA for the CDR3 is TGTGCCAGCAGTTACGACAGGGGGGACGAGCAGTACTTC.